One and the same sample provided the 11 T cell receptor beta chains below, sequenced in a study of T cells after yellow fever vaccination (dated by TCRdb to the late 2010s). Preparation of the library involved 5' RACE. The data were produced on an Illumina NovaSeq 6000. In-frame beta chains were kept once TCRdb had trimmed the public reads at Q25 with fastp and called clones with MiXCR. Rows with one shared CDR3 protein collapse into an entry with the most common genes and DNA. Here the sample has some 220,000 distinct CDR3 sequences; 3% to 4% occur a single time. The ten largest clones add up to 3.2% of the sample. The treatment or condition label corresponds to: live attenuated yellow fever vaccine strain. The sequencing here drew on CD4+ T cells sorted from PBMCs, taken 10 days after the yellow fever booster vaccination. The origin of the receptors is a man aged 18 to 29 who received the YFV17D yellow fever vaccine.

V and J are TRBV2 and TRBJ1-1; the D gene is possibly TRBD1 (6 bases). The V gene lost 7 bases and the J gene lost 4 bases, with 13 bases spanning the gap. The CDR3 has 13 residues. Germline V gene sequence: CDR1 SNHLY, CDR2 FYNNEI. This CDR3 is CASTGGAGTEAFF. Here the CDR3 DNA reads TGTGCCAGCACGGGGGGCGCGGGCACTGAAGCTTTCTTT.

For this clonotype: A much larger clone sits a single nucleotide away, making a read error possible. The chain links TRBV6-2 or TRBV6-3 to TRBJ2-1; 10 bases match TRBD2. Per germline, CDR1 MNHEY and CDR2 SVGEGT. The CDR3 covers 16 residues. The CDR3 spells CGSSSLAGRKYNEQFF. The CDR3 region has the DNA TGTGGCAGCAGTTCACTAGCGGGGAGAAAATACAATGAGCAGTTCTTC.

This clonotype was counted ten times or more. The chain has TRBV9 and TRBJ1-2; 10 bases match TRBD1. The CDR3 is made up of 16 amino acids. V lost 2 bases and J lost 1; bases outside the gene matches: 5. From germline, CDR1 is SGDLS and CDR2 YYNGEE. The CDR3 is CASSVGTGAFNYGYTF. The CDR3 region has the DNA TGTGCCAGCAGCGTTGGGACAGGGGCTTTTAACTATGGCTACACCTTC. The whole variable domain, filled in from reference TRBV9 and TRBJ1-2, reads DSGVTQTPKHLITATGQRVTLRCSPRSGDLSVYWYQQSLDQGLQFLIQYYNGEERAKGNILERFSAQQFPDLHSELNLSSLELGDSALYFCASSVGTGAFNYGYTFGSGTRLTVV.

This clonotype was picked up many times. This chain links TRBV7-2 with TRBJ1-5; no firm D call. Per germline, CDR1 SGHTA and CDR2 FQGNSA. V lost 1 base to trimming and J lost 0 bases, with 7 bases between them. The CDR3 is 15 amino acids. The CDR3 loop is CASSLVGNSNQPQHF. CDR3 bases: TGTGCCAGCAGCTTAGTAGGGAATAGCAATCAGCCCCAGCATTTT.

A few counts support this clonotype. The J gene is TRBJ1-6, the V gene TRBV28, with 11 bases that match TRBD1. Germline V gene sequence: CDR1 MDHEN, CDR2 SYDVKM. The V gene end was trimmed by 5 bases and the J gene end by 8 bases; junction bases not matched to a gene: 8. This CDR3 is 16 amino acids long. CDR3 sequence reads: CASSPSDRGPDSPLHF. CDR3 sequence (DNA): TGTGCCAGCAGTCCTTCGGACAGGGGGCCGGATTCACCCCTCCACTTT.

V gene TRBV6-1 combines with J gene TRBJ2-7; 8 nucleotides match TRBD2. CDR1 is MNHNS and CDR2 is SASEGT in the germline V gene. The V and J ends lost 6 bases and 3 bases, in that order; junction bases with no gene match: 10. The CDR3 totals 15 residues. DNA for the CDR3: TGTGCCAGCAGCGTCTTAATAGCGGGGAGCTACGAGCAGTACGTC. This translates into CASSVLIAGSYEQYV.

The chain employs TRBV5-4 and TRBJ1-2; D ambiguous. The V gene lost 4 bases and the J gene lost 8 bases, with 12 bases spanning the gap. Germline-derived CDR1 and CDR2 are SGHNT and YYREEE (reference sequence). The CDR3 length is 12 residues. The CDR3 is CASSLMQNGYTF. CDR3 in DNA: TGTGCCAGCAGCCTCATGCAAAACGGCTACACCTTC.

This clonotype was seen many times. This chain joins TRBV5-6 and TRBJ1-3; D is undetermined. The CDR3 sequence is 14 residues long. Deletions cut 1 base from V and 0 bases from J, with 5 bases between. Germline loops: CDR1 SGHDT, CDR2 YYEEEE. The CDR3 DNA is TGTGCCAGCAGCTTGTATGGCTCTGGAAACACCATATATTTT. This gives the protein CASSLYGSGNTIYF. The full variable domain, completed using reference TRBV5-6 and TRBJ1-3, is DAGVTQSPTHLIKTRGQQVTLRCSPKSGHDTVSWYQQALGQGPQFIFQYYEEEERQRGNFPDRFSGHQFPNYSSELNVNALLLGDSALYLCASSLYGSGNTIYFGEGSWLTVV.

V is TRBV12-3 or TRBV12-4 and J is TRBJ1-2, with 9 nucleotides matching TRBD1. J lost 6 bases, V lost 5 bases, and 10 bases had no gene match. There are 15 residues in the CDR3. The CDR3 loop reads CASSDLDRGANGYTF. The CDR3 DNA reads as TGTGCCAGCAGTGACTTGGACAGGGGTGCGAATGGCTACACCTTC.

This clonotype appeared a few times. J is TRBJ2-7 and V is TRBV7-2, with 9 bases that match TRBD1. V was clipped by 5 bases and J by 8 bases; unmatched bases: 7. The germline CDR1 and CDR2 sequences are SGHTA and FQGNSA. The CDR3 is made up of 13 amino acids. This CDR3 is CASSPGQGTKQYF. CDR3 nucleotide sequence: TGTGCCAGCAGCCCGGGACAGGGTACTAAGCAGTACTTC.

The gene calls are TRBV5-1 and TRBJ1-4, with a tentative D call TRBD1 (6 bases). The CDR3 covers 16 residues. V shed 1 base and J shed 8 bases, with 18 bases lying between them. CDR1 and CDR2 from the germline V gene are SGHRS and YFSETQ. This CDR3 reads CASSLRAETTGEKLFF. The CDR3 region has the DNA TGCGCCAGCAGCTTGAGGGCCGAAACCACAGGGGAAAAACTGTTTTTT.